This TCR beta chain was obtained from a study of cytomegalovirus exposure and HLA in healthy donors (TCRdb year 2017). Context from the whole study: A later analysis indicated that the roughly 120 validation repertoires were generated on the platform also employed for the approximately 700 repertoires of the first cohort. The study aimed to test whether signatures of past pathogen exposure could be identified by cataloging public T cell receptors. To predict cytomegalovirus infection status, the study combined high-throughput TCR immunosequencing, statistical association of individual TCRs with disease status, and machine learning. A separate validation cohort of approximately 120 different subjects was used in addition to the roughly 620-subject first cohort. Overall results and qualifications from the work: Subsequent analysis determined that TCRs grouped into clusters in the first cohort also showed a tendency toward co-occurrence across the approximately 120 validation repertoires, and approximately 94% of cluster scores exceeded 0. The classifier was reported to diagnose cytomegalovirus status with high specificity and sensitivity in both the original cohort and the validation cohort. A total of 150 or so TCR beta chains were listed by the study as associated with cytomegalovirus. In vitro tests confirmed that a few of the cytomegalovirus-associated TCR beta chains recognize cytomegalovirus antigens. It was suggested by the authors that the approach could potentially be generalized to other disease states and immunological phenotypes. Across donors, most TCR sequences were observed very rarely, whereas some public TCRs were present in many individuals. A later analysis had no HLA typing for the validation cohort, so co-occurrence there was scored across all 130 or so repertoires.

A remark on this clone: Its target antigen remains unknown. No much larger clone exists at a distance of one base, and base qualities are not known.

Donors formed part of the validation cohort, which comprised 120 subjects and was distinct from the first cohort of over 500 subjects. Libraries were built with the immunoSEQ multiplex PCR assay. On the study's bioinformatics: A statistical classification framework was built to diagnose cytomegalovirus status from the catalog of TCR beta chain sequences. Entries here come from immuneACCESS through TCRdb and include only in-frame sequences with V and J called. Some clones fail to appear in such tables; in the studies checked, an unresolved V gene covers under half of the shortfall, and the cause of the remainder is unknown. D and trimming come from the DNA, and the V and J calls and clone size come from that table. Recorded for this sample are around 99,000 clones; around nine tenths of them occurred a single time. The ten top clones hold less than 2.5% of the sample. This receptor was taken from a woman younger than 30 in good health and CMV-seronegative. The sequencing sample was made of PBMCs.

The CDR3 corresponds to CASSGRRSHLGNEQFF. The nucleotides are TGTGCCAGCAGTGGGAGGCGGTCACACCTCGGGAATGAGCAGTTCTTC. The chain employs TRBV2 and TRBJ2-1, and perhaps TRBD2 as D gene, on 5 matching bases. Including the terminal cysteine and phenylalanine, the CDR3 comprises 16 residues. The only DNA kept is the CDR3, 48 bases in frame from the first base. Taken from the germline V gene, the CDR1 and CDR2 loops are SNHLY and FYNNEI. The junction carries 20 bases between V and J, which are trimmed by 4 bases and 7 bases respectively.